This TCR beta chain was documented in a study of blood T cell repertoires in COVID-19. Study at large: Samples came from the United States, Italy and Spain, spanning acute and convalescent COVID-19.

Original methodology: Amplifying reference gene primers gave estimates of nucleated cell counts. Here immunoSEQ multiplex PCR was the method, and the copy in TCRdb shows in-frame clones only, minus some. The V and J calls and clone size are taken from that table; D and trimming were inferred from the DNA. Of about 100,000 clones listed, around 88% are singletons. Per germline, CDR1 MDHEN and CDR2 SYDVKM. CDR3 size: 13 residues. Trimming pared 3 bases from V and 4 bases from J, leaving 9 bases between. The TCR comes from a human donor in a cohort sampled during active COVID-19. The V gene is TRBV28, the J gene TRBJ2-5, with a possible D match to TRBD1 (6 bases). Sequenced: peripheral blood. The CDR3 reads CASSLSGVETQYF. The CDR3 bases are TGTGCCAGCAGTTTGTCAGGGGTAGAGACCCAGTACTTC.